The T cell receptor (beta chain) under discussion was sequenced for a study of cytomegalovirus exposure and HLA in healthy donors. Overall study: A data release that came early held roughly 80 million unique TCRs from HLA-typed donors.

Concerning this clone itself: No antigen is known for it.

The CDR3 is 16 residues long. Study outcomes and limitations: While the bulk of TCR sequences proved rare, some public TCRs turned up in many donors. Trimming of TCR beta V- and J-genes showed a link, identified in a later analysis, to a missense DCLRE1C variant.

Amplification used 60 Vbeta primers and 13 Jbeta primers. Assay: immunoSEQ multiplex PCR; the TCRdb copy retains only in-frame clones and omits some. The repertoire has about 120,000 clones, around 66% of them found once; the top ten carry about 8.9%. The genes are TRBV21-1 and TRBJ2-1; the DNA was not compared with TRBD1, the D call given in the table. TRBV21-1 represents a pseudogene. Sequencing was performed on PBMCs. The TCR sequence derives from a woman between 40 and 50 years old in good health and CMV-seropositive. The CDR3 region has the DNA TGTGCCAGCAGCAAACAGGGCGGCAGCTCCTACAATGAGCAGTTCTTC. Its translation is CASSKQGGSSYNEQFF.